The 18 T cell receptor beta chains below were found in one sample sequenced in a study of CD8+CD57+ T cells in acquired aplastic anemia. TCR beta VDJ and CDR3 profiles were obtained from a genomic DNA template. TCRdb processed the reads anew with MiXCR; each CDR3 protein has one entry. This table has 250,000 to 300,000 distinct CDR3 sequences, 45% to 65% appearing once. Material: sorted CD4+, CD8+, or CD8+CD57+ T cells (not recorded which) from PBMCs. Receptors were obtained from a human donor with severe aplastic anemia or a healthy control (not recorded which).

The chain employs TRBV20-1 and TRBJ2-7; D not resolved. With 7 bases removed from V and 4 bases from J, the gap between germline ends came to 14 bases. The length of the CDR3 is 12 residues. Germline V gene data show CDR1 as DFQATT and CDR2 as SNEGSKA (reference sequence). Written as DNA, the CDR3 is TGCAGTGGAGCAAAAGAGAATTACGAGCAGTACTTC. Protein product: CSGAKENYEQYF.

CDR3 sequence (DNA): TGCGCCAGCAGCCCAGGACAGGGAGGAGGTTCACCCCTCCACTTT. Translated, it gives CASSPGQGGGSPLHF. V usage is TRBV5-1 and J usage is TRBJ1-6; 8 nucleotides agree with TRBD1. Germline CDR1 SGHRS, CDR2 YFSETQ. Trimming removed 4 bases from V and 9 bases from J; junction bases left unmatched: 9. CDR3 length: 15 amino acids.

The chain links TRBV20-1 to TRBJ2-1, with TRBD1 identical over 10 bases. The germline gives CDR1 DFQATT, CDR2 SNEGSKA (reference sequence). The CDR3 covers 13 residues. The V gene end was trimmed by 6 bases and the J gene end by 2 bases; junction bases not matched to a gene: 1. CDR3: CSADRGAYNEQFF. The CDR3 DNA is TGCAGTGCGGACAGGGGGGCCTACAATGAGCAGTTCTTC.

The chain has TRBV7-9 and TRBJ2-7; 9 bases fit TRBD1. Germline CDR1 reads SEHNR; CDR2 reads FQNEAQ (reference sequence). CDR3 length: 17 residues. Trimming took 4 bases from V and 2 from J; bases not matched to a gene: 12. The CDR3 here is CASSSTYDGQGPYEQYF. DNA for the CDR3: TGTGCCAGCAGCTCGACATACGACGGACAGGGGCCCTACGAGCAGTACTTC.

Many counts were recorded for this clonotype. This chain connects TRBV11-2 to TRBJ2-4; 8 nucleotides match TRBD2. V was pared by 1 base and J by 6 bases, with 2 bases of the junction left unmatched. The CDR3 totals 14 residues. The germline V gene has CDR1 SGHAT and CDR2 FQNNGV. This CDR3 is CASSLGSGGNIQYF. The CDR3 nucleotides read TGTGCCAGCAGCTTAGGGAGCGGGGGAAACATTCAGTACTTC.

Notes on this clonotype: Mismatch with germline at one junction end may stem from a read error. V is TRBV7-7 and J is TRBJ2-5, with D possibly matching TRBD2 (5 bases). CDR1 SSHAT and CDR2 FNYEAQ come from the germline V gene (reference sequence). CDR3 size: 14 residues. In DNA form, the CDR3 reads TGTGCTAGCAGCTCCGGAGGCGGGCCCGGGACCCAGTACTTC. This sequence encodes CASSSGGGPGTQYF.

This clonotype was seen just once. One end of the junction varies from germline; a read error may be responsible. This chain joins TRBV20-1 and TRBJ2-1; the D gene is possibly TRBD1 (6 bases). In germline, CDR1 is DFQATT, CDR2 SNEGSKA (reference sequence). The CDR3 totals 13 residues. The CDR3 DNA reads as TGCAGTGCTGATAGCAGGGGATACAATGAGCAGCTCTTC. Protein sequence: CSADSRGYNEQLF.

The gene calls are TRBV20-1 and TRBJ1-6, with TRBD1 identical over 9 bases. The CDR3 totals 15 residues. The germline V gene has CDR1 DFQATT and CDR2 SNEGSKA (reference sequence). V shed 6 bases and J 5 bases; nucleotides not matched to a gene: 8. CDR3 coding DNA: TGCAGTGCCGAACCGGGACAGGGCCATAATTCACCCCTCCACTTT. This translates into CSAEPGQGHNSPLHF.

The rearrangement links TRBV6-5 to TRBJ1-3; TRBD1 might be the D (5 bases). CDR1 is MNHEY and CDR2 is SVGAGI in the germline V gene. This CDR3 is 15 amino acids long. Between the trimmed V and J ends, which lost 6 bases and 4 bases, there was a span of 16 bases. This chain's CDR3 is CASSPKAGSGNTIYF. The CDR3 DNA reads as TGTGCCAGCAGCCCCAAGGCAGGGAGCGGAAACACCATATATTTT.

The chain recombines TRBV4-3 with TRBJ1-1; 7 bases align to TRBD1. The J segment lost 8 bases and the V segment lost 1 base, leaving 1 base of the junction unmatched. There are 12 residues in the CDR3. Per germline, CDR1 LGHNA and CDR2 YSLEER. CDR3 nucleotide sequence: TGCGCCAGCAGCCAAGGAGGGGGCGAAGCTTTCTTT. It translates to CASSQGGGEAFF.

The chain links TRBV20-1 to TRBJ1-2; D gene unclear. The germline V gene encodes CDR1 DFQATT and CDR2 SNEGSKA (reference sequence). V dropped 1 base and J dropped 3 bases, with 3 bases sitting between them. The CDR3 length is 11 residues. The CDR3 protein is CSARGDYGYTF. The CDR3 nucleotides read TGCAGTGCTAGAGGGGACTATGGCTACACCTTC.

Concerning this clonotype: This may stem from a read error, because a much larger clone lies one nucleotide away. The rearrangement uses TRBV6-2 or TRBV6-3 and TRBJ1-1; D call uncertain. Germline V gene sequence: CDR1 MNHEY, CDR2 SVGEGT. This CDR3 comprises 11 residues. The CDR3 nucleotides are TGTGCCAGCACTCATGGCACTGGAGCTTTCTTT. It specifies CASTHGTGAFF.

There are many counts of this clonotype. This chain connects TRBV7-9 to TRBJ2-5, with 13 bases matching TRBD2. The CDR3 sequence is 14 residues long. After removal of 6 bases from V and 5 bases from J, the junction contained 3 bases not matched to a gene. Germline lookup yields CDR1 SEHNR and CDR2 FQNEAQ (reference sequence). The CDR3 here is CASRPTSGGETQYF. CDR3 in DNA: TGTGCCAGCAGACCGACTAGCGGGGGGGAGACCCAGTACTTC.

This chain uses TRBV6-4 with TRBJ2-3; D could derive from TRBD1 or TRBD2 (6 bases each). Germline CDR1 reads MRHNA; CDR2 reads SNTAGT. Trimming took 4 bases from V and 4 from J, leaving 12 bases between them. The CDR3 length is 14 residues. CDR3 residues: CASSGQAGSDTQYF. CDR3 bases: TGTGCCAGCAGTGGACAGGCGGGGTCAGATACGCAGTATTTT.

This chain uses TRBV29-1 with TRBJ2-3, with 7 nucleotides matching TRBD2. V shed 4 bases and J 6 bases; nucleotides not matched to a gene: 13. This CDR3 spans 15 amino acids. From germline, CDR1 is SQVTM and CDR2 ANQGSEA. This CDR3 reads CSVVNPSGGSDTQYF. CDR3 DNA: TGCAGCGTTGTGAATCCTAGCGGAGGGTCGGATACGCAGTATTTT.

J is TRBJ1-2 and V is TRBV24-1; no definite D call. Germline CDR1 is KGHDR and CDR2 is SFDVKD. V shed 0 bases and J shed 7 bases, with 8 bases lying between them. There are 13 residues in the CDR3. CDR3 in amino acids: CATSDLWGSGYTF. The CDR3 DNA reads TGTGCCACCAGTGATTTGTGGGGATCTGGCTACACCTTC.

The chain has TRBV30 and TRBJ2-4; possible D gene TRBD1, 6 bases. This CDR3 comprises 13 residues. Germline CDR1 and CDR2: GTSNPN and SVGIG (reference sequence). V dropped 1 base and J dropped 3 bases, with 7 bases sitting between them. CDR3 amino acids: CAWSAGVKNIQYF. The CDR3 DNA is TGTGCCTGGAGTGCAGGGGTCAAAAACATTCAGTACTTC.

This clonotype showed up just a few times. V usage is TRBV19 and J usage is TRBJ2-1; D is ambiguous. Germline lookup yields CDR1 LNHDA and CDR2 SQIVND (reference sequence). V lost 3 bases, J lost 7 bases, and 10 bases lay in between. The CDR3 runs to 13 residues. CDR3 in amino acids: CASSISGRNEQFF. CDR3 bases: TGTGCCAGTAGTATTTCAGGCCGGAATGAGCAGTTCTTC.